The clone carrying this TCR beta chain turned up a few times. Its target is unknown. The method was immunoSEQ multiplex PCR; TCRdb's version includes in-frame clones alone and lacks a portion of them. The sample records around 7,000 clones, 60% to 75% being singletons. The V segment lost 6 bases and the J segment 7 bases; nucleotides outside the gene matches: 9. The CDR3 has 14 amino acids. Germline V gives CDR1 SQVTM, CDR2 ANQGSEA. The data belong to a study of CD8 T cell repertoires and HIV-1 epitope variants. Across the whole study: Twenty-five autologous and known Gag and Nef epitope variant peptides each stimulated T cells separately. Controls were a CMV, EBV and flu pool, Ebola AY9, and no peptide. An uncultured baseline aliquot held 1M T cells.

Material for sequencing was cultured CD8+ T cells derived from PBMCs. This chain links TRBV29-1 with TRBJ2-1, with TRBD1 matching 10 bases. The sequence derives from a male donor with HIV. CDR3: CSVMGGTGENEQFF. CDR3 nucleotides: TGCAGCGTCATGGGAGGGACAGGGGAGAATGAGCAGTTCTTC.